The 26 T cell receptor beta chains below were found in one sample sequenced in a study of T cells in Graves' hyperthyroidism and ophthalmopathy. Amplification of TCR beta CDR3 regions used RNA as the template. The HTBI primer set served for first-round RT-PCR of the TCR CDR3. TCRdb processed the multiplex PCR reads anew with MiXCR; each CDR3 protein has one entry. The table lists 550,000 to 600,000 distinct CDR3 sequences, 13% to 15% of them singletons. Sequenced input: blood. These receptors were taken from a woman between 18 and 30 years old with Graves' ophthalmopathy.

This clonotype was seen a handful of times. V usage is TRBV20-1 and J usage is TRBJ2-7; 7 bases are a match to TRBD2. The CDR3 totals 19 residues. Unmatched junction bases numbered 22, after V lost 2 bases and J lost 3 bases. Germline CDR1 reads DFQATT; CDR2 reads SNEGSKA (reference sequence). CDR3 nucleotide sequence: TGCAGTGCTAGATTTCCCCTTAAACCTCTAGCGGAGAAGTACTACGAGCAGTACTTC. Its protein product is CSARFPLKPLAEKYYEQYF.

The chain uses TRBV7-7 and TRBJ1-1; D is perhaps TRBD1 (5 bases). The CDR3 totals 14 residues. CDR1 is SSHAT and CDR2 is FNYEAQ in the germline V gene (reference sequence). The CDR3 reads CASAPGTENTEAFF. The DNA for the CDR3 is TGTGCTAGCGCTCCCGGGACGGAGAACACTGAAGCTTTCTTT.

The sample holds many counts of this clonotype. The V and J genes are TRBV20-1 and TRBJ2-7; D possibly uses TRBD1 or TRBD2 (5 bases each). The CDR3 runs 13 residues. The V and J ends lost 3 bases and 5 bases respectively, with 14 bases between them. Germline V lookup: CDR1 DFQATT, CDR2 SNEGSKA (reference sequence). The CDR3 region is CSARGVRFNEQYF. CDR3 bases: TGCAGTGCTAGGGGGGTCCGGTTCAACGAGCAGTACTTC.

This clonotype was seen many times. The chain has TRBV20-1 and TRBJ2-1; D is ambiguous. The CDR3 covers 17 residues. The V and J ends lost 0 bases and 3 bases respectively, with 18 bases between them. CDR1 DFQATT and CDR2 SNEGSKA come from the germline V gene (reference sequence). CDR3 amino acids: CSARDSIRAADYNEQFF. CDR3 coding DNA: TGCAGTGCTAGAGATTCCATTAGGGCGGCCGACTACAATGAGCAGTTCTTC.

The table lists this clonotype with many counts. V and J are TRBV30 and TRBJ1-6; the D is unclear. Germline values: CDR1 GTSNPN, CDR2 SVGIG (reference sequence). The CDR3 spans 14 residues. V dropped 0 bases and J dropped 7 bases, with 10 bases sitting between them. The CDR3 protein is CAWSVRSGNSPLHF. The DNA of the CDR3 is TGTGCCTGGAGTGTACGGAGTGGGAATTCACCCCTCCACTTT.

The chain is built from TRBV2 and TRBJ1-5; perhaps TRBD1 as D (5 bases). V lost 4 bases and J lost 3, with 16 bases in between. The CDR3 runs to 16 residues. Germline loops: CDR1 SNHLY, CDR2 FYNNEI. The CDR3 region has the DNA TGTGCCAGCAGTGCTGAGACAGCCCGAGTCAATCAGCCCCAGCATTTT. It translates to CASSAETARVNQPQHF.

In its sample, this clonotype was seen many times. The J gene is TRBJ2-3, the V gene TRBV11-2; no clear D gene. The CDR3 runs 14 residues. Germline V gene sequence: CDR1 SGHAT, CDR2 FQNNGV. Trimming cost V 0 bases and J 3 bases, with 7 bases left between them. The DNA for the CDR3 is TGTGCCAGCAGCTTAGAGGGCAAGACAGATACGCAGTATTTT. This sequence encodes CASSLEGKTDTQYF.

This sequence joins TRBV28 and TRBJ2-1, with a possible D match to TRBD1 (6 bases). This CDR3 contains 14 residues. Germline-derived CDR1 and CDR2 are MDHEN and SYDVKM. With 10 bases removed from V and 7 bases from J, the gap between germline ends came to 20 bases. CDR3 protein: CANSDVGARNEQFF. As DNA, the CDR3 is TGTGCCAATTCGGACGTGGGGGCTCGAAATGAGCAGTTCTTC.

V usage is TRBV4-1 and J usage is TRBJ2-7; no reliable D call. V lost 0 bases and J lost 3, with 9 bases in between. This CDR3 has 14 amino acids. Germline-derived CDR1 and CDR2 are MGHRA and YSYEKL. The CDR3 sequence is CASSQESNYYEQYF. Written as DNA, the CDR3 is TGCGCCAGCAGCCAAGAATCTAACTACTACGAGCAGTACTTC.

The chain uses TRBV9 and TRBJ2-1; TRBD2 matches at 8 bases. J gave up 9 bases and V 0 bases, and 8 bases lay outside the gene matches. The germline V gene has CDR1 SGDLS and CDR2 YYNGEE. This CDR3 has 15 amino acids. This CDR3 reads CASSVDGRAFSEQFF. DNA for the CDR3: TGTGCCAGCAGCGTAGACGGGAGGGCTTTTAGTGAGCAGTTCTTC.

Many counts were recorded for this clonotype. The chain uses TRBV2 and TRBJ1-6, with D unresolved. Trimming stripped 6 bases from V and 13 bases from J, with 13 bases between. The CDR3 sequence is 12 residues long. The germline V gene has CDR1 SNHLY and CDR2 FYNNEI. The CDR3 nucleotides are TGTGCCAGCAGACAGATTAGGCCCCCCCTCCACTTT. It translates to CASRQIRPPLHF.

This clonotype has a count of ten or more. This chain joins TRBV3-1 and TRBJ1-4; a weak D match, TRBD1 (6 bases). The germline CDR1 and CDR2 sequences are LGHDT and YNNKEL (reference sequence). The CDR3 is 15 amino acids. V was cut by 0 bases and J by 7 bases, with 12 bases left in between. CDR3 DNA sequence: TGTGCCAGCAGCCAAGATATGGGGGCCGTTGAAAAACTGTTTTTT. It encodes CASSQDMGAVEKLFF.

This clonotype was seen a few times. The chain links TRBV24-1 to TRBJ1-1; D is perhaps TRBD1 (5 bases). The CDR3 is 15 residues long. Germline V gives CDR1 KGHDR, CDR2 SFDVKD. V was trimmed by 3 bases and J by 8 bases, leaving 18 bases between them. CDR3 sequence: CATSDTGTPAGEAFF. CDR3 DNA: TGTGCCACCAGTGATACCGGGACCCCTGCCGGAGAAGCTTTCTTT.

This clonotype was detected ten times or more. The rearrangement joins TRBV15 to TRBJ2-3; 7 nucleotides match TRBD2. V was pared by 4 bases and J by 3 bases, with 7 bases of the junction left unmatched. The CDR3 has 15 amino acids. Germline loops: CDR1 LNHNV, CDR2 YYDKDF (reference sequence). For the CDR3, the DNA is TGTGCCACCAGCAAAGGCGGGAGAACGACAGATACGCAGTATTTT. This gives the protein CATSKGGRTTDTQYF.

The rearrangement links TRBV4-2 to TRBJ1-2; maybe TRBD1 (6 bases). CDR3 size: 17 residues. Germline loops: CDR1 LGHNA, CDR2 YNFKEQ. Trimming shortened V by 1 base and J by 4 bases, and 19 bases separated the two germline ends. CDR3 residues: CASSQATTRQASYGYTF. The CDR3 DNA is TGTGCCAGCAGCCAAGCTACGACGCGACAGGCCTCCTATGGCTACACCTTC.

This clonotype was recorded a few times. The chain couples TRBV28 to TRBJ2-7; 10 bases map to TRBD2. Germline lookup yields CDR1 MDHEN and CDR2 SYDVKM. This CDR3 region has 18 residues. V was pared by 3 bases and J by 7 bases, with 18 bases of the junction left unmatched. For the CDR3, the DNA is TGTGCCAGCAGTTTGATTGGGTCTAGCGGGAGCCCTTTCGGTGAGCAGTACTTC. Translation gives CASSLIGSSGSPFGEQYF.

This clonotype was found many times. The rearrangement joins TRBV5-5 to TRBJ2-7; a possible D gene is TRBD2 (7 bases). Looked up from germline, CDR1 is SGHKS and CDR2 is YYEKEE (reference sequence). Trimming stripped 10 bases from V and 3 bases from J, with 20 bases between. CDR3 length: 14 residues. The CDR3 DNA reads TGTGCCTCCCTCGATGGGGGGGCAGACTACGAGCAGTACTTC. As protein: CASLDGGADYEQYF.

In its sample, this clonotype was seen many times. The chain recombines TRBV7-3 with TRBJ1-1; 8 nucleotides align to TRBD1. V lost 6 bases, J lost 11 bases, and 8 bases stayed unmatched. The germline CDR1 and CDR2 sequences are SGHTA and FQGTGA. CDR3 length: 12 residues. CDR3 sequence reads: CASSGPGGAAFF. CDR3 DNA sequence: TGTGCCAGCAGTGGACCAGGGGGCGCGGCTTTCTTT.

For this clonotype: A much larger clone lies a single base off, so this may be a read error. The chain recombines TRBV14 with TRBJ2-2; 8 nucleotides line up with TRBD2. The J segment lost 3 bases and the V segment lost 4 bases, leaving 4 bases of the junction unmatched. This CDR3 is 15 amino acids long. The germline V gene has CDR1 SGHDN and CDR2 FVKESK. The DNA of the CDR3 is TGTGCCAGCAGCCCCCAACTAGCGGACACCGGGGAGCTGTTTTTT. It specifies CASSPQLADTGELFF. Full variable domain (missing parts from reference TRBV14 and TRBJ2-2): EAGVTQFPSHSVIEKGQTVTLRCDPISGHDNLYWYRRVMGKEIKFLLHFVKESKQDESGMPNNRFLAERTGGTYSTLKVQPAELEDSGVYFCASSPQLADTGELFFGEGSRLTVL.

This clonotype was detected ten times or more. This chain links TRBV3-1 with TRBJ2-3; D may correspond to TRBD1 or TRBD2 (6 bases each). CDR1 is LGHDT and CDR2 is YNNKEL in the germline V gene (reference sequence). This CDR3 spans 16 amino acids. V lost 0 bases and J 7 bases, leaving 17 bases between the germline ends. CDR3 sequence: CASSQDRGPSPYTQYF. CDR3 nucleotide sequence: TGTGCCAGCAGCCAAGATCGGGGGCCCTCCCCATATACGCAGTATTTT.

The sample holds many counts of this clonotype. The V and J genes are TRBV11-1 and TRBJ2-6, with D possibly being TRBD1 (5 bases). The germline V gene has CDR1 SGHAT and CDR2 FQDESV (reference sequence). V shed 5 bases and J shed 2 bases, with 16 bases lying between them. This CDR3 region has 17 residues. Here the CDR3 DNA reads TGTGCCAGCAGCCCGAGTGACAGCCAAACTGGGGCCAACGTCCTGACTTTC. Protein product: CASSPSDSQTGANVLTF.

This clonotype occurred a few times. The chain joins TRBV5-6 to TRBJ2-5; a weak D match, TRBD2 (6 bases). CDR1 is SGHDT, CDR2 YYEEEE, per germline. The CDR3 consists of 15 residues. V was shortened by 2 bases and J by 2 bases, with 13 bases between the two germline ends. The CDR3 DNA reads as TGTGCCAGCAGCTTAGGGATGAGCGGGCAAGAGACCCAGTACTTC. Its protein product is CASSLGMSGQETQYF.

This clonotype was detected many times. The gene calls are TRBV12-3 or TRBV12-4 and TRBJ1-1; D not resolved. The CDR3 is made up of 10 amino acids. Trimming removed 5 bases from V and 7 bases from J, with 5 bases in between. CDR3 sequence reads: CASSRGEAFF. The CDR3 DNA is TGTGCCAGCAGTCGGGGTGAAGCTTTCTTT.

V gene TRBV7-9 combines with J gene TRBJ1-5; 7 bases map to TRBD1. CDR3 length: 16 residues. Germline assignment: CDR1 SEHNR and CDR2 FQNEAQ (reference sequence). V shed 5 bases, J shed 5 bases, and the junction held 12 bases outside the gene matches. The CDR3 loop reads CASSDTGQGGDQPQHF. In nucleotides, the CDR3 is TGTGCCAGCAGCGATACCGGGCAGGGGGGGGATCAGCCCCAGCATTTT.

Many counts were recorded for this clonotype. The rearrangement uses TRBV19 and TRBJ2-2; 8 nucleotides match TRBD1. After removal of 3 bases from V and 7 bases from J, the junction contained 4 bases not matched to a gene. CDR3 size: 14 residues. Germline CDR1 reads LNHDA; CDR2 reads SQIVND (reference sequence). The CDR3 region is CASSIPGGIGELFF. The CDR3 nucleotides read TGTGCCAGTAGTATTCCAGGGGGCATCGGGGAGCTGTTTTTT.

This chain's CDR3 is CASSPRTGGYHEKLFF. CDR3 bases: TGTGCCAGCAGCCCTAGGACAGGGGGTTATCATGAAAAACTGTTTTTT. The V and J genes are TRBV6-1 and TRBJ1-4; TRBD1 agrees at 10 bases. J gave up 6 bases and V 6 bases, and 10 bases lay outside the gene matches. The CDR3 runs to 16 residues. Germline V gene sequence: CDR1 MNHNS, CDR2 SASEGT.